The clone carrying this T cell receptor (beta chain) was observed a handful of times. Its specificity is unknown. MiXCR, applied by TCRdb to the reads, yields one record per CDR3 protein. The sample lists under 500,000 distinct CDR3 sequences, approximately 40% occurring once. These data are taken from a study of T cell repertoires in cytomegalovirus infection. Study-level background: The authors used CMV epitopes that were HLA-C-restricted (recently identified) and HLA-B-restricted (well studied).

The study's findings and limits: HLA-C-restricted CMV clonotypes gave the most frequent clonotype in two of eight donors.

Between the trimmed V and J ends, which lost 4 bases and 7 bases, there was a span of 10 bases. The CDR3 consists of 13 residues. The germline CDR1 and CDR2 sequences are KGHSH and LQKENI. The rearrangement links TRBV18 to TRBJ1-4; D call uncertain. The clonotype was recovered from a human donor in good health (CMV status not recorded). Some clones in this sample may be carry-over from other donors' samples. Sequencing used cultured PBMCs, obtained from culture after CMV antigen stimulation. The CDR3 here is CASSQGLGEKLFF. In nucleotides, the CDR3 is TGTGCCAGCTCACAGGGATTGGGTGAAAAACTGTTTTTT.